This entry lists 10 T cell receptor beta chains sequenced from one sample in a study of blood T cell repertoires in COVID-19. TCRdb's copy holds only in-frame clones and misses some; the assay was immunoSEQ multiplex PCR. The data hold about 110,000 clones, with approximately 62% observed a single time. Material for sequencing was peripheral blood. Every receptor here comes from a man aged 80 or over with acute or convalescent COVID-19.

This chain joins TRBV19 and TRBJ2-5; D is possibly TRBD1 (6 bases). From germline, CDR1 is LNHDA and CDR2 SQIVND (reference sequence). This CDR3 comprises 15 residues. V lost 0 bases to trimming and J lost 5 bases, with 13 bases between them. In DNA form, the CDR3 reads TGTGCCAGTAGTATAGATATGGGACATCAGGAGACCCAGTACTTC. This encodes CASSIDMGHQETQYF.

The chain recombines TRBV2 with TRBJ2-1, with D maybe TRBD1 (5 bases). There are 14 residues in the CDR3. CDR1 is SNHLY, CDR2 FYNNEI, per germline. The V gene lost 4 bases and the J gene lost 5 bases, with 12 bases spanning the gap. In DNA, the CDR3 is TGTGCCAGCAGTGTGCGACAGTCAAACAATGAGCAGTTCTTC. Translated: CASSVRQSNNEQFF.

This clone showed up just once. This sequence joins TRBV11-3 and TRBJ2-1; TRBD1 is a possible D gene (6 bases). The germline V gene encodes CDR1 SGHNT and CDR2 YENEEA. V was trimmed by 4 bases and J by 7 bases, leaving 17 bases between them. The CDR3 consists of 15 residues. CDR3 in amino acids: CASSSTGTNRNEQFF. The CDR3 DNA reads TGTGCCAGCAGCTCCACCGGGACAAACCGAAATGAGCAGTTCTTC.

J is TRBJ1-1 and V is TRBV15; no definite D call. V lost 0 bases and J lost 3, with 8 bases in between. The CDR3 has 14 residues. Germline V gene lookup returns CDR1 LNHNV and CDR2 YYDKDF (reference sequence). In DNA form, the CDR3 reads TGTGCCACCAGCAGAGATAGAGGGCACACTGAAGCTTTCTTT. Translated, it gives CATSRDRGHTEAFF. The full variable domain, its missing parts supplied by reference TRBV15 and TRBJ1-1, is DAMVIQNPRYQVTQFGKPVTLSCSQTLNHNVMYWYQQKSSQAPKLLFHYYDKDFNNEADTPDNFQSRRPNTSFCFLDIRSPGLGDTAMYLCATSRDRGHTEAFFGQGTRLTVV.

This clone was counted many times. The rearrangement joins TRBV6-2 or TRBV6-3 to TRBJ2-4, with TRBD2 matching over 12 bases. CDR3 length: 19 residues. V dropped 3 bases and J dropped 0; count of bases not matched to a gene: 9. Looked up from germline, CDR1 is MNHEY and CDR2 is SVGEGT. The CDR3: CASSYDSGLAGIAKNIQYF. CDR3 sequence (DNA): TGTGCCAGCAGTTATGATTCAGGACTAGCGGGAATAGCCAAAAACATTCAGTACTTC.

This chain links TRBV11-2 with TRBJ2-7; no firm D call. Trimming took 1 base from V and 0 from J, leaving 19 bases between them. Germline V CDR1 and CDR2: SGHAT, FQNNGV. The CDR3 is 18 amino acids. The CDR3 nucleotides read TGTGCCAGCAGCTTAGGCCCTAAAGTGGGCGCCACCTCCTACGAGCAGTACTTC. Its protein is CASSLGPKVGATSYEQYF.

This clone turned up a few times. The chain joins TRBV4-3 to TRBJ2-2, with TRBD2 identical over 12 bases. The CDR3 is 19 amino acids. Germline V gene lookup returns CDR1 LGHNA and CDR2 YSLEER. Losses at the gene ends were 1 base for V and 4 bases for J; bases not matched to a gene: 10. The DNA for the CDR3 is TGCGCCAGCAGCCAAGTCACCTCTAGCGGGAGGGCCGGCACCGGGGAGCTGTTTTTT. This encodes CASSQVTSSGRAGTGELFF.

The V call is TRBV27, the J call TRBJ2-1, with D possibly TRBD2 on 6 matching bases. This CDR3 spans 12 amino acids. Trimming shortened V by 5 bases and J by 16 bases, and 18 bases separated the two germline ends. Germline V gene lookup returns CDR1 MNHEY and CDR2 SMNVEV (reference sequence). The CDR3 protein is CASSPPLGGEFF. The CDR3 DNA is TGTGCCAGCAGTCCCCCACTCGGGGGTGAATTCTTC.

The rearrangement links TRBV28 to TRBJ1-1; the match to TRBD1 covers 9 bases. V shed 8 bases and J 1 base; nucleotides not matched to a gene: 2. CDR3 length equals 13 residues. Germline values: CDR1 MDHEN, CDR2 SYDVKM. The CDR3 nucleotides are TGTGCCAGCCGGGACAGGGCGAACACTGAAGCTTTCTTT. Translating gives CASRDRANTEAFF.

The J gene is TRBJ1-1, the V gene TRBV10-3; tentative D call: TRBD1 (5 bases). V lost 3 bases to trimming and J lost 0 bases, with 14 bases between them. CDR1 is ENHRY, CDR2 SYGVKD, per germline. The CDR3 is made up of 16 amino acids. The CDR3 is CAISDGGRGMNTEAFF. The CDR3 nucleotides read TGTGCCATCAGTGATGGGGGGAGAGGTATGAACACTGAAGCTTTCTTT.